The 21 T cell receptor beta chains listed next were all sequenced from one sample in a study of cytomegalovirus exposure and HLA in healthy donors. The study ran its PCR with 60 Vbeta and 13 Jbeta primers. Using immunoSEQ multiplex PCR, the repertoire was profiled, and TCRdb retains in-frame clones only, with some absent. The sample has over 85,000 clones, around 72% seen once. Sequencing was performed on PBMCs. These receptors were taken from a middle-aged man in good health and CMV-seronegative.

V and J are TRBV6-5 and TRBJ1-5; TRBD1 matches at 7 bases. This CDR3 has 13 residues. Germline trimming cut 6 bases from V and 2 bases from J; bases unmatched to any gene: 1. The germline V gene has CDR1 MNHEY and CDR2 SVGAGI. CDR3 in amino acids: CASRQGGNQPQHF. The CDR3 nucleotides are TGTGCCAGCAGGCAGGGGGGCAATCAGCCCCAGCATTTT.

The chain has TRBV2 and TRBJ2-3; TRBD1 is a possible D gene (5 bases). V lost 2 bases, J lost 2 bases, and 11 bases lay in between. The CDR3 contains 15 residues. Germline CDR1 is SNHLY and CDR2 is FYNNEI. The CDR3 sequence is CASSERKGITDTQYF. In DNA form, the CDR3 reads TGTGCCAGCAGTGAAAGAAAGGGGATCACAGATACGCAGTATTTT.

The chain joins TRBV4-1 to TRBJ2-7, with 8 bases fitting TRBD1. Germline V gives CDR1 MGHRA, CDR2 YSYEKL. The V gene end was trimmed by 4 bases and the J gene end by 2 bases; junction bases not matched to a gene: 7. This CDR3 is built from 15 residues. The CDR3 sequence: CASSLSGTGPYEQYF. The CDR3 coding sequence is TGCGCCAGCAGCCTTTCCGGGACAGGACCCTACGAGCAGTACTTC.

The genes are TRBV5-6 and TRBJ1-2; 8 bases map to TRBD1. The CDR3 sequence is 13 residues long. The germline gives CDR1 SGHDT, CDR2 YYEEEE. Losses at the gene ends were 5 bases for V and 6 bases for J; bases not matched to a gene: 6. The CDR3 protein is CASRFETGDGYTF. In DNA, the CDR3 is TGTGCCAGCAGATTCGAGACAGGGGATGGCTACACCTTC.

V is TRBV5-4 and J is TRBJ2-5, with D uncertain. The DNA end favors TRBJ2-7, so the J call may be wrong. Germline V gene lookup returns CDR1 SGHNT and CDR2 YYREEE (reference sequence). The CDR3 contains 14 residues. The CDR3 reads CASSLNLSSYEQYF. In DNA, the CDR3 is TGTGCCAGCAGCTTGAACCTAAGCTCCTACGAGCAGTACTTC.

V usage is TRBV5-1 and J usage is TRBJ2-7; D possibly corresponds to TRBD1 (6 bases). Trimming pared 1 base from V and 4 bases from J, leaving 9 bases between. CDR3 length equals 13 residues. CDR1 SGHRS and CDR2 YFSETQ come from the germline V gene. The CDR3 DNA reads as TGCGCCAGCAGCTTGATCCAGGGGTACGAGCAGTACTTC. It codes for CASSLIQGYEQYF.

The sample holds a few counts of this clone. The chain is built from TRBV6-5 and TRBJ1-2; 7 bases align to TRBD1. CDR1 is MNHEY and CDR2 is SVGAGI in the germline V gene. CDR3 size: 15 residues. Trimming took 0 bases from V and 9 from J; bases not matched to a gene: 10. The CDR3 spells CASSYSRQGVSSYTF. Here the CDR3 DNA reads TGTGCCAGCAGTTACTCGCGACAGGGAGTTTCTAGCTACACCTTC.

This chain uses TRBV2 with TRBJ1-3; TRBD1 is a possible D gene (6 bases). The CDR3 sequence is 15 residues long. V dropped 2 bases and J dropped 3 bases, with 11 bases sitting between them. Per germline, CDR1 SNHLY and CDR2 FYNNEI. The CDR3 DNA sequence: TGTGCCAGCAGTGAATTACAGGGCGTTGGAAACACCATATATTTT. Translated, it gives CASSELQGVGNTIYF.

The J gene is TRBJ2-5, the V gene TRBV19; possibly TRBD1 for D (5 bases). The CDR3 consists of 14 residues. Germline-derived CDR1 and CDR2 are LNHDA and SQIVND (reference sequence). Trimming removed 5 bases at V and 4 bases at J, with 14 bases between. CDR3 DNA: TGTGCCAGTAGTTTGGGGCAGACTCCAGAGACCCAGTACTTC. Its translation is CASSLGQTPETQYF.

In its sample, this clone was seen a few times. V gene TRBV4-2 combines with J gene TRBJ1-2; tentative D call: TRBD1 (5 bases). This CDR3 contains 15 residues. The V and J ends lost 4 bases and 8 bases respectively, with 20 bases between them. The germline V gene encodes CDR1 LGHNA and CDR2 YNFKEQ. CDR3 amino acids: CASSLRDAGQRGYTF. As DNA, the CDR3 is TGTGCCAGCAGCCTCCGGGACGCGGGGCAGCGAGGCTACACCTTC.

The chain has TRBV5-1 and TRBJ1-4; 7 bases map to TRBD1. The CDR3 covers 15 residues. Germline V gives CDR1 SGHRS, CDR2 YFSETQ. V was pared by 4 bases and J by 2 bases, with 5 bases of the junction left unmatched. CDR3 DNA sequence: TGCGCCAGCAGCCCGCCGGGACAGACTAATGAAAAACTGTTTTTT. This codes for CASSPPGQTNEKLFF.

V gene TRBV29-1 combines with J gene TRBJ1-2; perhaps TRBD1 as D (6 bases). This CDR3 comprises 14 residues. Trimming left V 3 bases short and J 1 base short, with 12 bases between. Per the germline V gene, CDR1 is SQVTM and CDR2 is ANQGSEA. The CDR3 DNA follows: TGCAGCGTTGATCCTAGACAGGTTAACTATGGCTACACCTTC. Its protein product is CSVDPRQVNYGYTF.

This clone was observed a single time. The V gene is TRBV28, the J gene TRBJ2-4; D gene unclear. V lost 4 bases and J lost 7, with 20 bases in between. The CDR3 length is 16 residues. Germline-derived CDR1 and CDR2 are MDHEN and SYDVKM. The CDR3 DNA is TGTGCCAGCAGTTACCCCCCAGGTTCTGTTAAGAACATTCAGTACTTC. Amino acid sequence: CASSYPPGSVKNIQYF. Full variable domain (remainder filled in from reference TRBV28 and TRBJ2-4): DVKVTQSSRYLVKRTGEKVFLECVQDMDHENMFWYRQDPGLGLRLIYFSYDVKMKEKGDIPEGYSVSREKKERFSLILESASTNQTSMYLCASSYPPGSVKNIQYFGAGTRLSVL.

The J gene is TRBJ1-5, the V gene TRBV2; 7 positions match TRBD1. The V segment lost 1 base and the J segment 1 base; nucleotides outside the gene matches: 7. CDR3 size: 17 residues. Germline CDR1 and CDR2: SNHLY and FYNNEI. The CDR3 is CASSEGQGVRSNQPQHF. Written as DNA, the CDR3 is TGTGCCAGCAGTGAAGGTCAGGGGGTACGGAGCAATCAGCCCCAGCATTTT.

This sequence joins TRBV29-1 and TRBJ2-5; D gene ambiguous. The V end was cut by 4 bases, the J end by 7 bases, with 13 bases between. The CDR3 is made up of 12 amino acids. Germline CDR1 reads SQVTM; CDR2 reads ANQGSEA. CDR3 DNA sequence: TGCAGCGTTGTTGGTGCGAAGTGGACCCAGTACTTC. The encoded protein is CSVVGAKWTQYF. Full variable domain (outside the CDR3, taken from reference TRBV29-1 and TRBJ2-5): SAVISQKPSRDICQRGTSLTIQCQVDSQVTMMFWYRQQPGQSLTLIATANQGSEATYESGFVIDKFPISRPNLTFSTLTVSNMSPEDSSIYLCSVVGAKWTQYFGPGTRLLVL.

The rearrangement links TRBV7-8 to TRBJ1-2, with D hard to call. Trimming cost V 1 base and J 0 bases, with 6 bases left between them. The length of the CDR3 is 14 residues. Per germline, CDR1 SGHVS and CDR2 FQNEAQ. The CDR3 is CASSLEQANYGYTF. CDR3 in DNA: TGTGCCAGCAGCTTAGAGCAGGCTAACTATGGCTACACCTTC. Using reference TRBV7-8 and TRBJ1-2 for the parts outside the CDR3, the full variable domain is GAGVSQSPRYKVAKRGQDVALRCDPISGHVSLFWYQQALGQGPEFLTYFQNEAQLDKSGLPSDRFFAERPEGSVSTLKIQRTQQEDSAVYLCASSLEQANYGYTFGSGTRLTVV.

This CDR3 reads CASSESWAASPLHF. DNA for the CDR3: TGTGCCAGCAGTGAATCATGGGCAGCATCACCCCTCCACTTT. The chain uses TRBV6-1 and TRBJ1-6, with D uncertain. CDR1 and CDR2 from the germline V gene are MNHNS and SASEGT. The V and J ends lost 2 bases and 10 bases respectively, with 12 bases between them. This CDR3 has 14 amino acids.

V gene TRBV5-4 combines with J gene TRBJ2-1; maybe TRBD2 (6 bases). V was shortened by 4 bases and J by 0 bases, with 14 bases between the two germline ends. The length of the CDR3 is 16 residues. The germline CDR1 and CDR2 sequences are SGHNT and YYREEE (reference sequence). CDR3 sequence (DNA): TGTGCCAGCAGCCGGGACTTTTTCAGCTCCTACAATGAGCAGTTCTTC. This sequence encodes CASSRDFFSSYNEQFF.

In its sample, this clone was seen a few times. This rearrangement joins TRBV4-2 to TRBJ2-7; 7 bases line up with TRBD2. V shed 1 base and J 3 bases; nucleotides not matched to a gene: 3. The CDR3 extends over 14 amino acids. Germline V gives CDR1 LGHNA, CDR2 YNFKEQ. This chain's CDR3 is CASSQAGGGYEQYF. The DNA for the CDR3 is TGTGCCAGCAGCCAAGCTGGGGGGGGCTACGAGCAGTACTTC.

The rearrangement joins TRBV11-1 to TRBJ2-7; TRBD1 agrees at 8 bases. The CDR3 consists of 15 residues. The junction had 6 bases not matched to a gene; V was cut back by 5 bases and J by 0 bases. Germline V gene lookup returns CDR1 SGHAT and CDR2 FQDESV (reference sequence). CDR3 sequence (DNA): TGTGCCAGCAGCGAAGGACAGGGTTTCTCCTACGAGCAGTACTTC. Encoded protein: CASSEGQGFSYEQYF.

V usage is TRBV29-1 and J usage is TRBJ2-5; no definite D call. This CDR3 region has 15 residues. V was clipped by 7 bases and J by 0 bases, with 18 bases between them. In germline, CDR1 is SQVTM, CDR2 ANQGSEA. CDR3 DNA sequence: TGCAGCGCCCTCGTGAGGCACCGGTACCAAGAGACCCAGTACTTC. Residues: CSALVRHRYQETQYF.